This T cell receptor (beta chain) originates from a study of cytomegalovirus exposure and HLA in healthy donors (dated by TCRdb to between 2016 and 2019). As for the study more broadly: An earlier analysis of some 500 of the donors reported about 250 Gb of sequence data and approximately 110 million unique TCR beta sequences from roughly 200 million T cells. An early release covering around 630 HLA-typed donors comprised 300 to 350 gigabases of sequencing data and around 85 million unique TCR sequences. The genetic ancestry cluster associated with self-reported Caucasian donors included 81% of the roughly 400 genotyped donors. The study was designed to test whether signatures of past pathogen exposure could be identified by cataloging public T cell receptors. Using immunosequencing, the study profiled T cell repertoires from some 670 subjects and related those repertoires to cytomegalovirus serostatus. Along with the approximately 670-subject first cohort, a separate validation cohort of roughly 110 different subjects was used. High-throughput TCR immunosequencing, statistical association of individual TCRs with disease status, and machine learning were combined to predict cytomegalovirus infection status. To study patterns of TCR occurrence, a later analysis re-analyzed previously published TCR beta repertoires from around 700 donors and added high-resolution HLA genotyping. In the later analysis, no new phenotypic data were used to find candidate immune exposures; instead, reliance was placed on TCR beta sequences and their occurrence across donors. An earlier analysis of approximately 630 of the donors applied high-throughput TCR beta sequencing to assess whether each TCR beta V gene segment acted as functional or pseudogenic. Donor age, sex, ethnicity and CMV serostatus were compiled together with the repertoire data. Genome-wide SNP genotypes for about 60% of the roughly 670 donors were used in a later genetic analysis, which treated that subset as a discovery cohort. All discovery cohort repertoires had been generated using a single sequencing platform. HLA typing covered class I and class II loci at four-digit resolution. The number of typed donors differed by locus: roughly 620-640 for A, B, C, DRB1 and DQB1; 500 to 550 for DQA1; over 600 for DPA1; and 450 to 480 for DPB1. Because of strong linkage in the cohort, five DR-DQ haplotypes were treated as single units for association and clustering. Across some 400 genotyped donors of the cohort, an average of roughly 200,000 unique TCR beta nucleotide sequences per donor were sequenced, and roughly 18% of those sequences were non-productive.

The germline V and J ends show losses of 4 bases and 0 bases respectively, and no gene match explains 9 bases of the junction. The germline V gene gives CDR1 as LGHNA and CDR2 as YNFKEQ. The CDR3 has 18 amino acids, counting the end cysteine and phenylalanine. The only DNA kept is the CDR3, 54 bases in frame from the first base. Turning to this clone: Its antigen is not yet known. No clone much larger than this one lies a single base away; base qualities are absent. Other DNA sequences in the sample encode the same CDR3.

The cohort consisted of 600 or so healthy bone marrow donors. All cohort members were sampled while nominally healthy, although unrecorded immune exposures were likely present. The donor tested CMV seronegative and was one of the 352 seronegative cohort members. Each donor provided a peripheral blood sample, and peripheral blood mononuclear cells were used for TCR beta sequencing. The Qiagen DNeasy Blood Extraction Kit was used to extract genomic DNA from the blood cell samples. General findings and caveats noted by the study authors: CMV serostatus was the only immune exposure information available for the cohort. In a later genetic analysis, fewer N-insertions in productive TCRs were reported among donors in an Asian-associated ancestry cluster than the roughly 700-donor mean. Several of the top co-occurrence clusters appeared to be linked to parvovirus B19, influenza, CMV and Epstein-Barr virus, according to a later analysis. The classifier was reported to diagnose cytomegalovirus status with high specificity and sensitivity in both the original and validation cohorts. A group of highly shared sequence variants was considered likely to be a technical artifact of the sequencing pipeline. The cohort was sequenced for TCR beta chains only, and without alpha or paired-chain data the features that could be detected were limited. A total of around 150 TCR beta chains were listed by the study as associated with cytomegalovirus. At a false discovery rate of 0.05, a later analysis linked 15,000 to 20,000 TCR beta sequences to specific HLA alleles. In a later analysis, most CMV-associated TCR beta chains were found to appear HLA-restricted, with HLA associations seemingly driven largely by CMV exposure. An association between a missense DCLRE1C variant and V-gene and J-gene trimming of TCR beta chains was found in a later genetic analysis and replicated in an independent cohort. The 87-base-pair reads could not distinguish some IMGT-functional V segments, including TRBV6-2 and TRBV6-3, so those segments were excluded. Roughly uniform sequencing depth across donors was assumed in presence/absence analyses, although this assumption may not hold. Most TCR sequences were observed very rarely across donors, whereas some public TCRs were present in many individuals. A further reported finding was that TCR beta sequences accurately predicted the HLA-A and HLA-B alleles for most subjects in the first cohort. In a later analysis, the rate of TCR association differed among HLA loci, with DRB1 alleles having the most associated TCRs and HLA-C alleles having the fewest. A few of the identified cytomegalovirus-associated TCR beta chains were confirmed in vitro to be specific for cytomegalovirus antigens. Because some donors lacked HLA typing at each locus, the association tests relied only on the typed subset. Linkage disequilibrium might explain the correlated functional status among segregating V segments, but an unknown experimental factor could not be excluded. Broadly in line with IMGT annotations, most TCR beta V segments showed up in productive rearrangements about 87% or about 30% of the time in an earlier analysis of a few hundred of the donors. In a later analysis, HLA-associated TCR beta chains showed more clonal expansion and lower generation probabilities than non-associated chains that were equally common. Assigning TCR associations to individual alleles was difficult when HLA alleles, especially DR and DQ, strongly co-occurred. Because counts were too low, roughly 18 rarely observed V segments, including chromosome 9 orphons, were left out of the earlier analysis of about 500 of the donors. According to the authors, the approach could potentially be generalized to other disease states and immunological phenotypes.

To prepare the library, the immunoSEQ multiplex PCR assay was applied. The multiplex PCR relied on a mix of 60 forward primers for TCR Vbeta segments and 13 reverse primers for TCR Jbeta segments. Amplification of the CDR3 region of rearranged TCR beta genes was performed with a multiplex PCR assay on genomic DNA. On the Illumina HiSeq System, the amplified TCR beta libraries were sequenced as 87-base-pair reads. In the source study's methods: Across the roughly 600 repertoires, a later analysis counted some 81 million unique TCR beta chains, roughly 11 million of which were shared by at least two donors. Raw reads were error-corrected and collapsed into unique sequences with a nearest-neighbor algorithm that merged closely related sequences to remove PCR and sequencing errors. To assign V, D and J gene segments, CDR3 sequences were aligned to IMGT reference sequences. Each retained sequence needed at least a six-nucleotide match to both a V gene segment and a J gene segment. Rearrangements were called productive when the CDR3 lacked stop codons and stayed in frame with V and J; all others were non-productive. CDR3 was defined by IMGT convention, running from the second conserved V-encoded cysteine to the conserved J-encoded phenylalanine. The earlier analysis of 587 of the donors excluded sequences that lacked an unambiguous match to a single V gene segment. An earlier analysis of under 750 of the donors called V segments functional above 56.7% productive rearrangements and segregating when the between-donor standard deviation exceeded 5%. A statistical classification framework was built to diagnose cytomegalovirus status from the catalog of TCR beta chain sequences. In a later analysis, V and J genes were assigned by comparing TCR nucleotide sequences against IMGT/GENE-DB human TR gene sequences. In a later analysis, CDR3 sequences and most-parsimonious VDJ recombination scenarios were assigned using the TCRdist pipeline. In a later analysis, each TCR beta chain was defined by its CDR3 amino acid sequence together with its V-gene family, and reads without a unique V-gene family were excluded. In a later analysis, nearly 600 highly shared, low-generation-probability nucleotide sequences were removed to address suspected cross-contamination and a sequencing artifact. For each public chain, a later analysis derived a clonal expansion index from normalized ranks of inferred template counts within each repertoire. A later analysis computed generation probabilities with a VDJ recombination model fitted to out-of-frame rearrangements, and checked the results against IGoR. Hypergeometric tests were used in a later analysis to score TCR-TCR, TCR-HLA and TCR-CMV co-occurrence, with a repertoire-size bias correction applied to the TCR pairs. A later analysis estimated false discovery rates by permuting HLA or CMV assignments 20 times. In a later analysis, co-occurring TCRs were grouped using DBSCAN, with TCRdist sequence similarity added in when clustering inside HLA-allele-positive subsets. Repertoires with fewer than 30,000 or more than 120,000 public chains were left out of co-occurrence clustering, as were about 5 repertoires with anomalous nucleotide sharing. The source is immuneACCESS, and TCRdb retained only in-frame sequences with V and J called. Part of the clones is not carried over; for the studies checked, unresolved V genes explain less than half of this, and the remainder is unexplained. V and J calls and clone size come straight from that table; D and trimming were deduced from the DNA. This sample has 110,000 to 150,000 clones in its table, and about 82% of those were observed once. The ten largest make up approximately 3% of the sample.

This receptor chain uses TRBV4-2 and TRBJ2-6; 7 of the junction bases match TRBD1. The specimen sequenced was PBMCs. The receptor was derived from a male donor in good health and CMV-seronegative. The DNA sequence is as follows: TGTGCCAGCAGCCCTACGGGACAGACCCTCTCTGGGGCCAACGTCCTGACTTTC. It translates to CASSPTGQTLSGANVLTF.